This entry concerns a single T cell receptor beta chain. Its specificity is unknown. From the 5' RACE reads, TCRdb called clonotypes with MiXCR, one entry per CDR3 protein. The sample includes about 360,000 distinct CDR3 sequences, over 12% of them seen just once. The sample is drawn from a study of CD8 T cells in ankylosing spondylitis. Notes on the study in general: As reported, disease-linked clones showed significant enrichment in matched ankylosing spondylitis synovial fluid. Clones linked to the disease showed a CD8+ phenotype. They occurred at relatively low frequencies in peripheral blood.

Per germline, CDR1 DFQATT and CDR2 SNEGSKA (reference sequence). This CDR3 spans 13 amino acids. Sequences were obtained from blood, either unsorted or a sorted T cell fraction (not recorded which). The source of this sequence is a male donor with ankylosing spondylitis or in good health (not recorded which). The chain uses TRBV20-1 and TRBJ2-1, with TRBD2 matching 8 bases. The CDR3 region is CSPWDGRANEQFF. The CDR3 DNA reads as TGCAGCCCCTGGGACGGGAGGGCAAATGAGCAGTTCTTC.